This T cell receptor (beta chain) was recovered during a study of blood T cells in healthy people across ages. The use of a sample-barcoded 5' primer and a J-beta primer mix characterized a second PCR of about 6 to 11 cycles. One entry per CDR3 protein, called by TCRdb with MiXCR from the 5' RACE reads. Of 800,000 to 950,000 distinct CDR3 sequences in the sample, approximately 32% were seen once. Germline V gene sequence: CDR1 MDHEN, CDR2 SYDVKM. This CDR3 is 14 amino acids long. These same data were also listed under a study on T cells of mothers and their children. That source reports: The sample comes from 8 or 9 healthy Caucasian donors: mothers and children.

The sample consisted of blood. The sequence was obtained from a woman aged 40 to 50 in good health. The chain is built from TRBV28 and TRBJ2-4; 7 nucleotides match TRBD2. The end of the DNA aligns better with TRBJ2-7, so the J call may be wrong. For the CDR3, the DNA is TGTGCCAGCAGTTTATATCGACTAGCAGTCGAGCAGTACTTC. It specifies CASSLYRLAVEQYF.